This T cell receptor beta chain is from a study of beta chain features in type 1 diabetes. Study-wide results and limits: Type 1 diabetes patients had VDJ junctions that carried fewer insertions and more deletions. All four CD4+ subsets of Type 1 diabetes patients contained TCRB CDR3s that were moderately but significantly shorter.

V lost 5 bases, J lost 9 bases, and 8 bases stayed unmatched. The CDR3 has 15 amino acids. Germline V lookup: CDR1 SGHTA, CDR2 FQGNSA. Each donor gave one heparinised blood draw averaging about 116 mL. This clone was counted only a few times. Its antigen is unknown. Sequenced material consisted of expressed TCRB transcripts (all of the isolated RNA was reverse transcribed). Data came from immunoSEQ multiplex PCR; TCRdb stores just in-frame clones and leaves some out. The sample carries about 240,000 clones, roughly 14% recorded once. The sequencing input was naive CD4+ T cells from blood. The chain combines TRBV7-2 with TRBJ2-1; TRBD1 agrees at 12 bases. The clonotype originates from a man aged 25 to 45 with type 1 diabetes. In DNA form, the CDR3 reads TGTGCCAGCAGCCCGACCGGGACAGGGGGCCTTGAGCAGTTCTTC. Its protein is CASSPTGTGGLEQFF.